The clone carrying this T cell receptor beta chain was seen once. Its antigen is unidentified. This entry is derived from a study of cytomegalovirus exposure and HLA in healthy donors. Study-wide background: The study's early data release held some 85 million unique TCRs from HLA-typed donors.

Overall study results and limits: The availability of immune exposure information extended only to CMV serostatus. The study recorded about 150 TCR beta chains that were cytomegalovirus-associated. Later findings reportedly placed an Asian-associated ancestry cluster below the roughly 690-donor mean for N-insertions.

Germline lookup yields CDR1 SGHRS and CDR2 YFSETQ. The ends were cut back, 0 bases at V and 7 bases at J, with 16 bases in the middle. The CDR3 is 16 residues long. A multiplex PCR was run with 60 Vbeta primers and 13 Jbeta primers. Using immunoSEQ multiplex PCR, the repertoire was profiled, and TCRdb retains in-frame clones only, with some absent. The sample lists 150,000 to 200,000 clones, 70% to 90% seen once, with 2% to 2.5% in the top ten. This rearrangement joins TRBV5-1 to TRBJ2-2; the D is unclear. This TCR was recovered from a woman in her fifties or sixties in good health and CMV-seronegative. Sequenced material: PBMCs. The CDR3, as DNA: TGCGCCAGCAGCTTGGTGTACTTCTCAAAAGACGGGGAGCTGTTTTTT. This gives the protein CASSLVYFSKDGELFF.